The present entry profiles one T cell receptor (beta chain) with its context. Its antigen is not known. CDR1 GTSNPN and CDR2 SVGIG come from the germline V gene (reference sequence). Trimming took 5 bases from V and 2 from J; bases not matched to a gene: 13. CDR3 length equals 17 residues. The study ran its PCR with 60 Vbeta and 13 Jbeta primers. Sequencing was performed with immunoSEQ multiplex PCR; in TCRdb, only in-frame clones are kept and a portion is missing. In the table there are approximately 190,000 clones, approximately 80% of which are singletons. This record belongs to a study of cytomegalovirus exposure and HLA in healthy donors. Study results and limitations: TCR beta V segments were, for the most part, productive about 87% or about 30% of the time in an earlier analysis.

Healthy bone marrow donors made up the donors. The sequenced material came from PBMCs. The sequence derives from a woman aged 18-29 years in good health and CMV-seropositive. The chain uses TRBV30 and TRBJ2-7; 12 bases line up with TRBD1. The CDR3 here is CAWYIRGGQGATYEQYF. The CDR3 DNA sequence: TGTGCCTGGTACATTCGGGGGGGACAGGGGGCTACCTACGAGCAGTACTTC.